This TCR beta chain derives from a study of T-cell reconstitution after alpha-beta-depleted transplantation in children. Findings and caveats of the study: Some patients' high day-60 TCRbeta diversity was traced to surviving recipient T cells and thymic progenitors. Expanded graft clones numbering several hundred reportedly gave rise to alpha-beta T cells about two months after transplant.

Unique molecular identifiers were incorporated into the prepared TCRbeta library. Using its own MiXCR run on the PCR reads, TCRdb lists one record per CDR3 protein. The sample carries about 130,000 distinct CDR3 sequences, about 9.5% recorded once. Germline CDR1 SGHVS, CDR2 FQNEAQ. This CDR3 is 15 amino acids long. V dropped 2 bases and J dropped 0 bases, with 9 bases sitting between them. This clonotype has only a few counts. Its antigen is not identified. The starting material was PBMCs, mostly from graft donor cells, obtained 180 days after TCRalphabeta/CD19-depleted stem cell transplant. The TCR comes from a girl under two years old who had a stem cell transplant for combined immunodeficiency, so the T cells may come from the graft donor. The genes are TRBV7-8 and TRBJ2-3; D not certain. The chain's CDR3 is CASSLHPSSTDTQYF. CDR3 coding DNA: TGTGCCAGCAGCTTACATCCTTCTAGCACAGATACGCAGTATTTT.